The next 9 T cell receptor beta chains were all read from a single sample in a study of cytomegalovirus exposure and HLA in healthy donors. 13 Jbeta primers and 60 Vbeta primers were used for the PCR. Clones were sequenced by immunoSEQ multiplex PCR, and TCRdb holds only the in-frame ones, with some missing. The sample lists roughly 110,000 clones; about two thirds were seen once. Sequencing input: PBMCs. Receptors originate from a female donor in good health and CMV-seronegative.

The chain employs TRBV14 and TRBJ2-1; TRBD2 agrees at 14 bases. This CDR3 contains 16 residues. With V trimmed by 6 bases and J by 7 bases, 8 bases remained unmatched. Per germline, CDR1 SGHDN and CDR2 FVKESK. CDR3 nucleotide sequence: TGTGCCAGCAGTCGCATCGGGACTAGCGGGAGTAATGAGCAGTTCTTC. Encoded protein: CASSRIGTSGSNEQFF.

This clone was counted once. This chain links TRBV5-5 with TRBJ1-4; 9 positions match TRBD1. V dropped 2 bases and J dropped 8; count of bases not matched to a gene: 7. This CDR3 comprises 15 residues. In germline, CDR1 is SGHKS, CDR2 YYEKEE (reference sequence). This CDR3 reads CASSFTGGNLEKLFF. CDR3 sequence (DNA): TGTGCCAGCAGCTTCACAGGGGGCAATTTGGAAAAACTGTTTTTT.

V is TRBV10-3 and J is TRBJ2-1, with D maybe TRBD2 (6 bases). CDR1 and CDR2 (germline): ENHRY, SYGVKD. V was shortened by 6 bases and J by 2 bases, with 8 bases between the two germline ends. CDR3 length: 13 amino acids. The CDR3, as DNA: TGTGCCATCAGGGCGGGGACCTACAATGAGCAGTTCTTC. It translates to CAIRAGTYNEQFF.

V is TRBV29-1 and J is TRBJ2-5; no firm D call. Deletions cut 7 bases from V and 2 bases from J, with 8 bases between. Germline loops: CDR1 SQVTM, CDR2 ANQGSEA. CDR3 length: 11 residues. Here the CDR3 reads CSAIPQETQYF. In nucleotides, the CDR3 is TGCAGCGCTATACCTCAAGAGACCCAGTACTTC. The complete variable domain, with remaining parts taken from reference TRBV29-1 and TRBJ2-5, reads SAVISQKPSRDICQRGTSLTIQCQVDSQVTMMFWYRQQPGQSLTLIATANQGSEATYESGFVIDKFPISRPNLTFSTLTVSNMSPEDSSIYLCSAIPQETQYFGPGTRLLVL.

V gene TRBV2 combines with J gene TRBJ2-7, with 9 positions matching TRBD1. With V trimmed by 7 bases and J by 0 bases, 4 bases remained unmatched. This CDR3 is built from 14 residues. CDR1 is SNHLY and CDR2 is FYNNEI in the germline V gene. CDR3 protein: CASTGTGNSYEQYF. The CDR3 bases are TGTGCCAGCACCGGGACAGGGAACTCCTACGAGCAGTACTTC. Full variable domain (rest looked up from reference TRBV2 and TRBJ2-7): EPEVTQTPSHQVTQMGQEVILRCVPISNHLYFYWYRQILGQKVEFLVSFYNNEISEKSEIFDDQFSVERPDGSNFTLKIRSTKLEDSAMYFCASTGTGNSYEQYFGPGTRLTVT.

The chain is built from TRBV9 and TRBJ1-1; D is perhaps TRBD1 (6 bases). The CDR3 contains 15 residues. The germline V gene encodes CDR1 SGDLS and CDR2 YYNGEE. V was shortened by 0 bases and J by 4 bases, with 13 bases between the two germline ends. CDR3 amino acids: CASSVGTGRGTEAFF. DNA of the CDR3: TGTGCCAGCAGCGTAGGCACAGGGAGGGGCACTGAAGCTTTCTTT.

This chain connects TRBV11-3 to TRBJ2-1; 11 bases match TRBD2. V lost 5 bases, J lost 7 bases, and 7 bases stayed unmatched. This CDR3 has 15 residues. The germline gives CDR1 SGHNT, CDR2 YENEEA. The CDR3 region has the DNA TGTGCCAGCAGCGACCGCTGGACTAGCGGGAATGAGCAGTTCTTC. Translated: CASSDRWTSGNEQFF.

The CDR3 DNA reads as TGTGCCAGCAGGGGACTCTCATCGGAGGAGACCCAGTACTTC. It is translated as CASRGLSSEETQYF. The rearrangement uses TRBV7-9 and TRBJ2-5; possible D gene TRBD2, 6 bases. V lost 6 bases and J lost 5, with 16 bases in between. This CDR3 contains 14 residues. The germline gives CDR1 SEHNR, CDR2 FQNEAQ (reference sequence). Filled out from reference TRBV7-9 and TRBJ2-5, the complete variable domain reads DTGVSQNPRHKITKRGQNVTFRCDPISEHNRLYWYRQTLGQGPEFLTYFQNEAQLEKSRLLSDRFSAERPKGSFSTLEIQRTEQGDSAMYLCASRGLSSEETQYFGPGTRLLVL.

The CDR3 is CASSLYSAGGPFSHEQFF. In DNA, the CDR3 is TGCGCCAGCAGCTTGTATTCGGCGGGAGGGCCTTTCAGTCATGAGCAGTTCTTC. The genes are TRBV5-1 and TRBJ2-1, with 9 bases lining up with TRBD2. The CDR3 loop spans 18 amino acids. Germline V lookup: CDR1 SGHRS, CDR2 YFSETQ. Trimming cost V 1 base and J 8 bases; bases outside gene matches: 16.